This passage covers 23 T cell receptor beta chains from one sample sequenced in a study of glioma-infiltrating T cells after dendritic cell vaccination. Clones were read by immunoSEQ multiplex PCR, and TCRdb kept only the in-frame ones, dropping some. This table has almost 65,000 clones, 82% appearing once. The sequencing used blood, collected before dendritic cell vaccination. The receptors shown here come from a human donor with glioblastoma.

There are a few counts of this clone. This rearrangement joins TRBV5-1 to TRBJ2-1, with TRBD1 matching 10 bases. The CDR3 runs 16 residues. V was pared by 4 bases and J by 2 bases, with 6 bases of the junction left unmatched. Germline V gene lookup returns CDR1 SGHRS and CDR2 YFSETQ. CDR3 region: CASSPGGTGAYNEQFF. The CDR3, as DNA: TGCGCCAGCAGCCCAGGGGGGACAGGGGCCTACAATGAGCAGTTCTTC.

The rearrangement links TRBV6-1 to TRBJ2-7; TRBD2 aligns across 12 bases. The CDR3 totals 15 residues. Trimming cost V 6 bases and J 0 bases; bases outside gene matches: 3. The V gene's germline CDR1 is MNHNS and CDR2 SASEGT. The DNA for the CDR3 is TGTGCCAGCAGAAAGACTAGCGGGAGCTCCTACGAGCAGTACTTC. It encodes CASRKTSGSSYEQYF.

This chain connects TRBV10-2 to TRBJ2-7; D might be TRBD2 (5 bases). There are 12 residues in the CDR3. Germline CDR1 WSHSY, CDR2 SAAADI. The V end was cut by 7 bases, the J end by 2 bases, with 9 bases between. The CDR3 DNA follows: TGCGCCAGCAAGGACGGGGCCTACGAGCAGTACTTC. The encoded protein is CASKDGAYEQYF.

This rearrangement joins TRBV6-1 to TRBJ2-1, with 10 positions matching TRBD2. J gave up 4 bases and V 4 bases, and 4 bases lay outside the gene matches. This CDR3 has 15 residues. Germline-derived CDR1 and CDR2 are MNHNS and SASEGT. For the CDR3, the DNA is TGTGCCAGCAGTGGAGAGCGGGGGGGATACAATGAGCAGTTCTTC. It specifies CASSGERGGYNEQFF.

The J gene is TRBJ2-7, the V gene TRBV29-1; 10 bases match TRBD2. V dropped 7 bases and J dropped 3; count of bases not matched to a gene: 9. The CDR3 length is 14 residues. Germline V gene sequence: CDR1 SQVTM, CDR2 ANQGSEA. In DNA form, the CDR3 reads TGCAGCGGATCATCGTCTAGCGGGGGCTACGAGCAGTACTTC. Its protein is CSGSSSSGGYEQYF.

V and J are TRBV29-1 and TRBJ2-7; no clear D. The CDR3 is 15 residues long. V was cut by 0 bases and J by 0 bases, with 12 bases left in between. CDR1 SQVTM and CDR2 ANQGSEA come from the germline V gene. CDR3 in amino acids: CSVEDPRAGSYEQYF. In nucleotides, the CDR3 is TGCAGCGTTGAAGATCCCCGAGCTGGCTCCTACGAGCAGTACTTC.

This clone occurred once. The chain has TRBV29-1 and TRBJ2-7; D unresolved. Per the germline V gene, CDR1 is SQVTM and CDR2 is ANQGSEA. The V gene lost 4 bases and the J gene lost 2 bases, with 12 bases spanning the gap. The CDR3 loop spans 13 amino acids. In nucleotides, the CDR3 is TGCAGCGTTGCAGTCACAGCTACCTACGAGCAGTACTTC. It encodes CSVAVTATYEQYF.

This clone was seen only a few times. The rearrangement links TRBV7-2 to TRBJ2-5, with TRBD1 matching over 7 bases. The CDR3 is 13 residues long. The V segment lost 3 bases and the J segment 4 bases; nucleotides outside the gene matches: 2. Per the germline V gene, CDR1 is SGHTA and CDR2 is FQGNSA. The CDR3, as DNA: TGTGCCAGCAGCTTTACAGGGGCAGAGACCCAGTACTTC. Translation: CASSFTGAETQYF.

J is TRBJ2-2 and V is TRBV5-1; TRBD2 is a possible D gene (5 bases). Trimming shortened V by 5 bases and J by 5 bases, and 13 bases separated the two germline ends. Per germline, CDR1 SGHRS and CDR2 YFSETQ. The CDR3 has 14 amino acids. The CDR3 DNA reads TGCGCCAGCAGGGAGGCTTTTGGTACCGGGGAGCTGTTTTTT. Its translation is CASREAFGTGELFF.

The V call is TRBV29-1, the J call TRBJ2-2; TRBD2 agrees at 15 bases. Per the germline V gene, CDR1 is SQVTM and CDR2 is ANQGSEA. V was pared by 7 bases and J by 6 bases, with 6 bases of the junction left unmatched. This CDR3 is built from 15 residues. The CDR3 bases are TGCAGCGGTCGGACTAGCGGGGGGGCCCCCGGGGAGCTGTTTTTT. It translates to CSGRTSGGAPGELFF.

In this sample, this clone turned up a few times. V gene TRBV2 combines with J gene TRBJ2-7, with 8 bases lining up with TRBD1. V was clipped by 6 bases and J by 2 bases; unmatched bases: 6. Germline CDR1 and CDR2: SNHLY and FYNNEI. The CDR3 runs 14 residues. The CDR3 DNA is TGTGCCAGCAGATCGGACAGGGTTCCCTACGAGCAGTACTTC. Translated, it gives CASRSDRVPYEQYF.

A word on this clone: At one end, the junction sequence differs from germline, possibly due to a read error. The chain employs TRBV7-7 and TRBJ2-7, with a possible D match to TRBD1 (5 bases). This CDR3 region has 15 residues. Germline CDR1 reads SSHAT; CDR2 reads FNYEAQ (reference sequence). This CDR3 reads CASSAAQGRTYEQYF. CDR3 sequence (DNA): TGTGCTAGCAGCGCAGCGCAGGGAAGGACCTACGAGCAGTACTTC. The variable domain in full, completed from reference TRBV7-7 and TRBJ2-7, reads GAGVSQSPRYKVTKRGQDVTLRCDPISSHATLYWYQQALGQGPEFLTYFNYEAQPDKSGLPSDRFSAERPEGSISTLTIQRTEQRDSAMYRCASSAAQGRTYEQYFGPGTRLTVT.

The sample holds one count of this clone. V and J are TRBV7-2 and TRBJ1-5; D is uncertain. Germline V gene data show CDR1 as SGHTA and CDR2 as FQGNSA. The CDR3 length is 13 residues. V lost 5 bases and J 5 bases, leaving 10 bases between the germline ends. CDR3 sequence: CASSPMAYQPQHF. The CDR3 DNA sequence: TGTGCCAGCAGCCCCATGGCCTATCAGCCCCAGCATTTT. Together with reference TRBV7-2 and TRBJ1-5, the CDR3 gives the full variable domain: GAGVSQSPSNKVTEKGKDVELRCDPISGHTALYWYRQSLGQGLEFLIYFQGNSAPDKSGLPSDRFSAERTGGSVSTLTIQRTQQEDSAVYLCASSPMAYQPQHFGDGTRLSIL.

The chain recombines TRBV18 with TRBJ2-5; D possibly corresponds to TRBD1 (5 bases). The V end was cut by 5 bases, the J end by 1 base, with 20 bases between. The CDR3 has 17 residues. Germline-derived CDR1 and CDR2 are KGHSH and LQKENI. CDR3 coding DNA: TGTGCCAGCTCAGCTGCAGGTGGGGCAGGCCTCCAAGAGACCCAGTACTTC. Translation gives CASSAAGGAGLQETQYF.

The chain has TRBV18 and TRBJ2-1; 9 bases are a match to TRBD1. The CDR3 totals 15 residues. Germline CDR1 KGHSH, CDR2 LQKENI. V lost 3 bases and J lost 9; bases outside the gene matches: 9. The CDR3 coding sequence is TGTGCCAGCTCACCGGGACAGGGTCCGATTGGTGAGCAGTTCTTC. It codes for CASSPGQGPIGEQFF. The entire variable domain, with the rest obtained from reference TRBV18 and TRBJ2-1, is as follows: NAGVMQNPRHLVRRRGQEARLRCSPMKGHSHVYWYRQLPEEGLKFMVYLQKENIIDESGMPKERFSAEFPKEGPSILRIQQVVRGDSAAYFCASSPGQGPIGEQFFGPGTRLTVL.

The chain combines TRBV5-1 with TRBJ2-1; 13 nucleotides align to TRBD2. From germline, CDR1 is SGHRS and CDR2 YFSETQ. This CDR3 is 15 amino acids long. The ends lost 3 bases at V and 4 bases at J; junction bases unmatched: 1. This CDR3 reads CASSWGLAGYNEQFF. CDR3 sequence (DNA): TGCGCCAGCAGCTGGGGACTAGCGGGGTACAATGAGCAGTTCTTC.

This clone was found a few times. V and J are TRBV28 and TRBJ2-1; D may be TRBD2 (6 bases). This CDR3 has 14 amino acids. V lost 4 bases and J lost 5, with 12 bases in between. Germline V gene lookup returns CDR1 MDHEN and CDR2 SYDVKM. DNA for the CDR3: TGTGCCAGCAGTTCCCACGGGGGAAACAATGAGCAGTTCTTC. Amino acids: CASSSHGGNNEQFF.

This clone was recorded a few times. The CDR3 nucleotides are TGTGCCTGGAACCGGGACAGACCTTATGGCTACACCTTC. Translated, it gives CAWNRDRPYGYTF. The chain combines TRBV30 with TRBJ1-2, with TRBD1 identical over 7 bases. The CDR3 length is 13 residues. In germline, CDR1 is GTSNPN, CDR2 SVGIG (reference sequence). The J segment lost 5 bases and the V segment lost 4 bases, leaving 7 bases of the junction unmatched.

This clone was recorded once. CDR3: CASSENRESYGYTF. The CDR3 DNA reads TGTGCCAGCAGCGAGAACAGGGAATCTTATGGCTACACCTTC. The chain employs TRBV9 and TRBJ1-2; the D gene is possibly TRBD1 (6 bases). The CDR3 extends over 14 amino acids. Looked up from germline, CDR1 is SGDLS and CDR2 is YYNGEE. Trimming cost V 3 bases and J 5 bases, with 14 bases left between them.

Only a few counts were recorded for this clone. The V and J genes are TRBV15 and TRBJ2-4; TRBD1 agrees at 7 bases. The CDR3 covers 15 residues. The V gene's germline CDR1 is LNHNV and CDR2 YYDKDF (reference sequence). V shed 3 bases and J 3 bases; nucleotides not matched to a gene: 5. The DNA for the CDR3 is TGTGCCACCAGCAGCTACAGGGGTATCAAAAACATTCAGTACTTC. Translating it yields CATSSYRGIKNIQYF.

This chain links TRBV5-1 with TRBJ1-1; no clear D gene. Germline values: CDR1 SGHRS, CDR2 YFSETQ. The V and J ends lost 1 base and 1 base respectively, with 8 bases between them. This CDR3 region has 14 residues. The CDR3 DNA is TGCGCCAGCAGCTTGTCGGGTGGGAACACTGAAGCTTTCTTT. Its translation is CASSLSGGNTEAFF.

The rearrangement uses TRBV4-2 and TRBJ2-7; 9 bases are a match to TRBD2. Per germline, CDR1 LGHNA and CDR2 YNFKEQ. The ends lost 2 bases at V and 3 bases at J; junction bases unmatched: 5. The CDR3 has 15 residues. This chain's CDR3 is CASSQSQAGGYEQYF. CDR3 nucleotides: TGTGCCAGCAGCCAATCCCAAGCGGGGGGCTACGAGCAGTACTTC.

This chain links TRBV7-9 with TRBJ1-3; D possibly corresponds to TRBD1 (5 bases). Germline lookup yields CDR1 SEHNR and CDR2 FQNEAQ (reference sequence). CDR3 length: 14 amino acids. V gave up 3 bases and J gave up 4 bases, with 10 bases separating them. The CDR3 region is CASSFQGGGNTIYF. The CDR3 region has the DNA TGTGCCAGCAGCTTCCAGGGAGGCGGAAACACCATATATTTT.